Many counts were recorded for the clone carrying this T cell receptor beta chain. Its antigen is unidentified. CDR1 and CDR2 from the germline V gene are MDHEN and SYDVKM. V trimming: 7 bases; J trimming: 4 bases; junction bases outside the gene matches: 11. The CDR3 is made up of 16 amino acids. These data originate in a study of glioma-infiltrating T cells. Study-wide results and limits: CDR3 overlap between tissue and blood was very small. Non-neoplastic patients had below-expected tissue-blood divergence, while all gliomas exceeded expectation.

Amplification of TCR alpha and beta CDR3 regions from RNA used iRepertoire nested multiplex PCR. One-step reverse transcription and amplification started from about 100-400 ng of tissue mRNA or PBMC total RNA. TCRdb redid the calling of the multiplex PCR reads with MiXCR, one entry per CDR3 protein. Among approximately 110,000 distinct CDR3 sequences listed, less than 30% were seen once. This TCR was sampled from a human donor with low-grade glioma or glioblastoma, undergoing nonglioma brain surgery, or in good health (not recorded which). The sequenced sample was glioma tissue, nonneoplastic brain tissue, or PBMCs (not recorded which). This chain joins TRBV28 and TRBJ2-1, with 9 positions matching TRBD2. CDR3 coding DNA: TGTGCCAGCATTGGCGGGAGGGCCAAAGGATACAATGAGCAGTTCTTC. As protein: CASIGGRAKGYNEQFF.